The 2 T cell receptor beta chains below come from one sample, sequenced in a study of CD8 T cells in ankylosing spondylitis. TCRdb passed the 5' RACE reads through MiXCR, listing each CDR3 protein once. The repertoire holds some 130,000 distinct CDR3 sequences, with just under 7.5% as singletons. The specimen was blood, either unsorted or a sorted T cell fraction (not recorded which). The receptors derive from a female donor with ankylosing spondylitis or in good health (not recorded which).

The CDR3 DNA reads as TGTGCCATCAGTGAGGACAGGGGGAACACCTTC. Translated, it gives CAISEDRGNTF. The chain has TRBV10-3 and TRBJ1-2; 9 bases are shared with TRBD1. CDR3 size: 11 residues. From germline, CDR1 is ENHRY and CDR2 SYGVKD. The V gene end was trimmed by 2 bases and the J gene end by 12 bases; junction bases not matched to a gene: 1.

This clonotype has only a few counts. The chain carries TRBV5-1 and TRBJ2-1; D could derive from TRBD1 or TRBD2 (5 bases each). Germline CDR1 is SGHRS and CDR2 is YFSETQ. The CDR3 consists of 16 residues. V was cut by 4 bases and J by 0 bases, with 14 bases left in between. CDR3: CASSLEWGSSYNEQFF. The CDR3 nucleotides read TGCGCCAGCAGCCTCGAGTGGGGGAGCTCCTACAATGAGCAGTTCTTC.